Following are 20 T cell receptor beta chains from one sample sequenced in a study of vaccination effects on CD4 cells after COVID-19 (dated 2022 in TCRdb). These receptors' targets are unknown. The method behind the library was the immunoSEQ multiplex PCR assay. TCRdb provides this immuneACCESS table in a form limited to in-frame rearrangements. Some clones are lacking; in checked studies, under half of them reflect an unresolved V gene, and why the rest are absent is not known. The sample yields approximately 54,000 clones; 75% to 90% were counted once. Of the sample, 2% to 3% falls within the top ten clones. The ViraFEST assay stimulated PBMC with viral peptide pools and then used TCR sequencing to identify antigen-specific CD4+ T cell clonotypes by expansion. After around 10 days of culture, CD4+ T cells were isolated with the EasySep CD4+ T cell isolation kit. Sequences were derived from CD4+ T cells from PBMCs cultured with HCoV-229E spike peptides, sampled before COVID-19 vaccination. The cell subset or site label, read with the paper, signifies: HCoV-229E spike overlapping peptide pool stimulation. These receptors all stem from a human donor who received a COVID-19 vaccine.

This chain joins TRBV7-3 and TRBJ2-3, with D uncertain. Germline CDR1 and CDR2: SGHTA and FQGTGA. The CDR3 is 13 residues long. Trimming left V 1 base short and J 0 bases short, with 2 bases between. The CDR3 sequence: CASSLKSTDTQYF. CDR3 nucleotides: TGTGCCAGCAGCTTAAAGAGCACAGATACGCAGTATTTT.

The chain carries TRBV9 and TRBJ2-3; either TRBD1 or TRBD2 may supply D (5 bases each). Germline V lookup: CDR1 SGDLS, CDR2 YYNGEE. CDR3 length: 13 amino acids. Trimming removed 0 bases from V and 6 bases from J, with 8 bases in between. This CDR3 reads CASSVGEGDTQYF. The CDR3 coding sequence is TGTGCCAGCAGCGTAGGAGAGGGGGATACGCAGTATTTT.

The V and J genes are TRBV30 and TRBJ2-1; D uncertain. With 3 bases removed from V and 5 bases from J, the gap between germline ends came to 17 bases. CDR3 length equals 15 residues. Per the germline V gene, CDR1 is GTSNPN and CDR2 is SVGIG (reference sequence). CDR3 amino acids: CAWRLRLSPNNEQFF. The CDR3 nucleotides are TGTGCCTGGAGACTACGGTTATCCCCCAACAATGAGCAGTTCTTC.

This chain joins TRBV7-8 and TRBJ1-3; D might be TRBD1 (5 bases). Germline V gene data show CDR1 as SGHVS and CDR2 as FQNEAQ. This CDR3 comprises 16 residues. The V gene lost 5 bases and the J gene lost 2 bases, with 16 bases spanning the gap. CDR3 residues: CASSLTSGVAGNTIYF. Here the CDR3 DNA reads TGTGCCAGCAGCCTGACATCGGGGGTTGCTGGAAACACCATATATTTT.

V gene TRBV5-5 combines with J gene TRBJ2-1, with TRBD2 matching over 8 bases. This CDR3 has 14 amino acids. Germline assignment: CDR1 SGHKS and CDR2 YYEKEE (reference sequence). The V segment lost 4 bases and the J segment 4 bases; nucleotides outside the gene matches: 4. DNA for the CDR3: TGTGCCAGCAGCACGGTAGCGGGGTACAATGAGCAGTTCTTC. It specifies CASSTVAGYNEQFF.

V and J are TRBV29-1 and TRBJ1-4; D perhaps matches TRBD1 (5 bases). Trimming removed 5 bases at V and 2 bases at J, with 12 bases between. CDR3 length: 14 amino acids. Per germline, CDR1 SQVTM and CDR2 ANQGSEA. The CDR3 coding sequence is TGCAGCGTTCCCGCCCGGGGGACTAATGAAAAACTGTTTTTT. This gives the protein CSVPARGTNEKLFF.

The J gene is TRBJ2-5, the V gene TRBV6-5; D unresolved. Germline CDR1 is MNHEY and CDR2 is SVGAGI. V lost 0 bases and J lost 1, with 6 bases in between. The length of the CDR3 is 14 residues. DNA for the CDR3: TGTGCCAGCAGTTACTCCTCTGTCCAAGAGACCCAGTACTTC. It specifies CASSYSSVQETQYF.

The chain is built from TRBV24-1 and TRBJ2-5; 11 bases are shared with TRBD2. J lost 2 bases, V lost 4 bases, and 8 bases had no gene match. CDR3 length: 17 residues. CDR1 is KGHDR, CDR2 SFDVKD, per germline. The CDR3 region is CATSDPGLAGIQETQYF. In DNA, the CDR3 is TGTGCCACCAGTGACCCCGGACTAGCGGGTATACAAGAGACCCAGTACTTC.

The chain is built from TRBV29-1 and TRBJ2-1; 8 bases map to TRBD2. Germline assignment: CDR1 SQVTM and CDR2 ANQGSEA. Losses at the gene ends were 6 bases for V and 1 base for J; bases not matched to a gene: 11. The CDR3 has 16 amino acids. CDR3 region: CSVPSPGGASYNEQFF. The CDR3 DNA sequence: TGCAGCGTCCCCTCTCCCGGGGGGGCTTCCTACAATGAGCAGTTCTTC.

The CDR3 DNA reads as TGTGCCAGCAGTGTAGGCGTAGGGCGTAGAAAACTGTTTTTT. This translates into CASSVGVGRRKLFF. V is TRBV2 and J is TRBJ1-4; D remains unclear. CDR3 length: 14 residues. V was shortened by 4 bases and J by 10 bases, with 16 bases between the two germline ends. The germline V gene has CDR1 SNHLY and CDR2 FYNNEI. Looking up the rest from reference TRBV2 and TRBJ1-4 gives the full variable domain: EPEVTQTPSHQVTQMGQEVILRCVPISNHLYFYWYRQILGQKVEFLVSFYNNEISEKSEIFDDQFSVERPDGSNFTLKIRSTKLEDSAMYFCASSVGVGRRKLFFGSGTQLSVL.

This chain uses TRBV28 with TRBJ2-5; D is possibly TRBD1 (5 bases). The V gene's germline CDR1 is MDHEN and CDR2 SYDVKM. The CDR3 totals 15 residues. V was clipped by 5 bases and J by 2 bases, with 15 bases between them. The CDR3 DNA sequence: TGTGCCAGCAGTAGGCGCCAGGGCCCTCAAGAGACCCAGTACTTC. It translates to CASSRRQGPQETQYF. The full variable domain, with the rest looked up from reference TRBV28 and TRBJ2-5, is DVKVTQSSRYLVKRTGEKVFLECVQDMDHENMFWYRQDPGLGLRLIYFSYDVKMKEKGDIPEGYSVSREKKERFSLILESASTNQTSMYLCASSRRQGPQETQYFGPGTRLLVL.

This clone was recorded a few times. The V and J genes are TRBV7-8 and TRBJ1-2; D remains ambiguous. Germline-derived CDR1 and CDR2 are SGHVS and FQNEAQ. The CDR3 totals 17 residues. V was clipped by 3 bases and J by 0 bases, with 17 bases between them. The CDR3 DNA reads TGTGCCAGCAGCTTGGTCGTCCTACAAGGACCTAACTATGGCTACACCTTC. It is translated as CASSLVVLQGPNYGYTF. The entire variable domain, with the rest obtained from reference TRBV7-8 and TRBJ1-2, is as follows: GAGVSQSPRYKVAKRGQDVALRCDPISGHVSLFWYQQALGQGPEFLTYFQNEAQLDKSGLPSDRFFAERPEGSVSTLKIQRTQQEDSAVYLCASSLVVLQGPNYGYTFGSGTRLTVV.

The rearrangement uses TRBV30 and TRBJ2-5, with D possibly being TRBD1 (5 bases). In germline, CDR1 is GTSNPN, CDR2 SVGIG (reference sequence). The V end was cut by 3 bases, the J end by 0 bases, with 14 bases between. The CDR3 runs 15 residues. The DNA for the CDR3 is TGTGCCTGGAGAGATCCACAGGCCCACCAAGAGACCCAGTACTTC. Its translation is CAWRDPQAHQETQYF.

This clone was counted only a few times. The chain employs TRBV6-5 and TRBJ2-7; D might be TRBD1 (5 bases). The CDR3 length is 14 residues. V was cut by 5 bases and J by 2 bases, with 13 bases left in between. Looked up from germline, CDR1 is MNHEY and CDR2 is SVGAGI. The CDR3 DNA is TGTGCCAGCAGTCCCACAGGAGCCGCCTACGAGCAGTACGTC. As protein: CASSPTGAAYEQYV.

This clone occurred a few times. The V call is TRBV28, the J call TRBJ2-7, with 7 bases lining up with TRBD1. Losses at the gene ends were 4 bases for V and 7 bases for J; bases not matched to a gene: 10. The CDR3 runs 14 residues. Germline values: CDR1 MDHEN, CDR2 SYDVKM. Written as DNA, the CDR3 is TGTGCCAGCAGTTCGCGACAGGGTCTGGGGGAGCAGTACGTC. Translation: CASSSRQGLGEQYV.

This clone was seen only a few times. This sample includes further DNA sequences coding for the same CDR3. V and J are TRBV28 and TRBJ2-1; D is tentatively TRBD1 or TRBD2 (6 bases each). This CDR3 is 14 amino acids long. The germline V and J ends were trimmed by 5 bases and 4 bases, with 12 bases remaining between them. Germline loops: CDR1 MDHEN, CDR2 SYDVKM. This CDR3 reads CASSLRGTYNEQFF. CDR3 DNA: TGTGCCAGCAGTCTGAGGGGGACTTACAATGAGCAGTTCTTC. The full variable domain, completed using reference TRBV28 and TRBJ2-1, is DVKVTQSSRYLVKRTGEKVFLECVQDMDHENMFWYRQDPGLGLRLIYFSYDVKMKEKGDIPEGYSVSREKKERFSLILESASTNQTSMYLCASSLRGTYNEQFFGPGTRLTVL.

V usage is TRBV9 and J usage is TRBJ2-5; D perhaps matches TRBD1 (5 bases). Per the germline V gene, CDR1 is SGDLS and CDR2 is YYNGEE. This CDR3 is 15 amino acids long. Trimming stripped 2 bases from V and 5 bases from J, with 16 bases between. The CDR3 sequence: CASSVNTGIQETQYF. CDR3 nucleotides: TGTGCCAGCAGCGTTAATACAGGAATTCAGGAGACCCAGTACTTC.

This clone was counted only a few times. V usage is TRBV5-1 and J usage is TRBJ1-1, with TRBD1 as a possible D gene (5 bases). V was clipped by 5 bases and J by 0 bases, with 8 bases between them. The germline gives CDR1 SGHRS, CDR2 YFSETQ. The CDR3 contains 13 residues. The CDR3 DNA sequence: TGCGCCAGCAGGGGACGGCTGAACACTGAAGCTTTCTTT. Translated, it gives CASRGRLNTEAFF.

The V and J genes are TRBV15 and TRBJ2-7; D is possibly TRBD1 (6 bases). There are 14 residues in the CDR3. Germline V CDR1 and CDR2: LNHNV, YYDKDF (reference sequence). The V gene lost 3 bases and the J gene lost 6 bases, with 15 bases spanning the gap. The CDR3 is CATSSGPQGSEQYV. The CDR3 bases are TGTGCCACCAGCAGCGGGCCACAGGGCTCCGAGCAGTACGTC.

This clone has only a few counts. This chain joins TRBV9 and TRBJ2-5; 7 nucleotides match TRBD2. Unmatched junction bases numbered 20, after V lost 8 bases and J lost 7 bases. Germline V gene sequence: CDR1 SGDLS, CDR2 YYNGEE. There are 16 residues in the CDR3. This CDR3 is CARIRREAGELGTQYF. The CDR3 DNA sequence: TGTGCCAGAATCCGAAGGGAGGCGGGGGAGCTGGGGACCCAGTACTTC.